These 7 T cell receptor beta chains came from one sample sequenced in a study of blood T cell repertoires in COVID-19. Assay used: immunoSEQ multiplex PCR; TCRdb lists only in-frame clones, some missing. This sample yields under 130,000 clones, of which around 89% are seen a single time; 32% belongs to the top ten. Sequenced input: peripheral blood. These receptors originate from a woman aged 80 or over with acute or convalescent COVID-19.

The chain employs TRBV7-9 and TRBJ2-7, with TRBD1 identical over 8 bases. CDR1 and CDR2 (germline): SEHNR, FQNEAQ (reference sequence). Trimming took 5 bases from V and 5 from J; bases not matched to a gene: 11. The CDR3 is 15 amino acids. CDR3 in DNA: TGTGCCAGCAGCCGACTCAGGGGGCCACTGGACGAGCAGTACTTC. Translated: CASSRLRGPLDEQYF. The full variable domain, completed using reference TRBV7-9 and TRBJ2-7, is DTGVSQNPRHKITKRGQNVTFRCDPISEHNRLYWYRQTLGQGPEFLTYFQNEAQLEKSRLLSDRFSAERPKGSFSTLEIQRTEQGDSAMYLCASSRLRGPLDEQYFGPGTRLTVT.

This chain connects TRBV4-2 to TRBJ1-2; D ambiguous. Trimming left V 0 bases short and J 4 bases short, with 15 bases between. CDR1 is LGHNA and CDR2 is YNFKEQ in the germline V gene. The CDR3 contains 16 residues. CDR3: CASSQDLAERGYGYTF. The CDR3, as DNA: TGTGCCAGCAGCCAAGATCTCGCGGAACGGGGCTATGGCTACACCTTC.

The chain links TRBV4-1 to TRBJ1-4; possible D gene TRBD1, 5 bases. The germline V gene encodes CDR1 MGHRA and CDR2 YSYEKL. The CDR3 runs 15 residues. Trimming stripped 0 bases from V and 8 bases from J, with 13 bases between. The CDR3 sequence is CASSQDSGRGEKLFF. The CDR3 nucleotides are TGCGCCAGCAGCCAAGATTCAGGGAGGGGAGAAAAACTGTTTTTT.

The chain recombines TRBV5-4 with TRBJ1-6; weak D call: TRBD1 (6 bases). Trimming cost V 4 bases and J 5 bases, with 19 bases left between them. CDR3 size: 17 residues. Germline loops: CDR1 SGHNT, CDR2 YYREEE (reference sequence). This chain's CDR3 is CASSRGDVDSNNSPLHF. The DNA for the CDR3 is TGTGCCAGCAGCAGAGGGGATGTGGACAGCAATAATTCACCCCTCCACTTT.

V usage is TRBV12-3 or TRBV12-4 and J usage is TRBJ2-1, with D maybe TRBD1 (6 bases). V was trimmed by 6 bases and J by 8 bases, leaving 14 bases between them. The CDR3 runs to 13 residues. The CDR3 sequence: CASRNRATDEQFF. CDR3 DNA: TGTGCCAGCAGAAACAGGGCGACGGATGAGCAGTTCTTC.

CDR3: CATTGQWRSYTF. CDR3 sequence (DNA): TGTGCCACCACCGGACAGTGGCGGAGCTACACCTTC. The chain is built from TRBV28 and TRBJ1-2, with a tentative D call TRBD1 (6 bases). Trimming cost V 10 bases and J 9 bases, with 18 bases left between them. The germline CDR1 and CDR2 sequences are MDHEN and SYDVKM. The CDR3 covers 12 residues.

Written as DNA, the CDR3 is TGTGCCAGCAGCACCACAGGGGGGGTCATCTATGGCTACACCTTC. Translating gives CASSTTGGVIYGYTF. V is TRBV5-5 and J is TRBJ1-2; 8 nucleotides line up with TRBD1. The CDR3 is 15 amino acids. Trimming removed 4 bases from V and 4 bases from J; junction bases left unmatched: 9. The V gene's germline CDR1 is SGHKS and CDR2 YYEKEE (reference sequence).